The clone carrying this T cell receptor beta chain was picked up a small number of times. Its specificity is not known. The sample belongs to a study of cytomegalovirus exposure and HLA in healthy donors. Separate from the approximately 730-subject first cohort, the roughly 120-subject validation cohort was the one that the donors belonged to. Study-level results: The study flagged some 170 TCR beta chains as cytomegalovirus-associated. Accounts indicate the classifier identified cytomegalovirus status with strong specificity and sensitivity. Most TCR sequences showed up rarely, but some public TCRs showed up in many donors.

The CDR3 covers 18 residues. The V gene end was trimmed by 1 base and the J gene end by 2 bases; junction bases not matched to a gene: 8. Germline V gives CDR1 SGHTA, CDR2 FQGNSA. Method: immunoSEQ multiplex PCR; TCRdb's copy keeps in-frame clones and lacks some. The table lists 150,000 to 200,000 clones, almost 85% of them singletons. V usage is TRBV7-2 and J usage is TRBJ2-2; 9 positions match TRBD2. Material: PBMCs. The source is a man in his thirties or forties in good health and CMV-seropositive. CDR3: CASSLEVSGGLNTGELFF. CDR3 nucleotide sequence: TGTGCCAGCAGCTTAGAGGTTAGCGGGGGCCTAAACACCGGGGAGCTGTTTTTT.